The table lists the clone carrying this T cell receptor (beta chain) with a few counts. The antigen is not known. The sample originates from a study of metastatic and nonmetastatic thyroid tumors. Study-wide context: Repertoires were compared across blood and tumor or nodule tissue from malignant and benign thyroid patients.

This CDR3 comprises 14 residues. Germline V CDR1 and CDR2: MNHEY, SVGAGI. Deletions cut 7 bases from V and 3 bases from J, with 16 bases between. Study results and limitations: As reported, TCR beta diversity in blood and tumor was significantly higher in malignant thyroid tumors than in benign nodules.

All patients reached thyroid surgery having received no treatment beforehand. Per the original methods: Clinicopathological groups of papillary thyroid cancer showed CDR3 differences that were used to build a distant-metastasis classifier. TCRdb re-called the PCR reads with MiXCR. The V and J calls and clone size come from TCRdb's table, not from the authors' own analysis. The data contain 30,000 to 35,000 clones, 35% of them singletons. Sequences were obtained from tumor tissue. The chain recombines TRBV6-5 with TRBJ2-7; the D is unclear. This sequence was found in a female donor with papillary thyroid cancer or a benign thyroid nodule (not recorded which). Some clones in this sample may be carry-over from other donors' samples. In DNA, the CDR3 is TGTGCCAGCACTTTCGGTGGGGATATCTACGAGCAGTACTTC. It specifies CASTFGGDIYEQYF.